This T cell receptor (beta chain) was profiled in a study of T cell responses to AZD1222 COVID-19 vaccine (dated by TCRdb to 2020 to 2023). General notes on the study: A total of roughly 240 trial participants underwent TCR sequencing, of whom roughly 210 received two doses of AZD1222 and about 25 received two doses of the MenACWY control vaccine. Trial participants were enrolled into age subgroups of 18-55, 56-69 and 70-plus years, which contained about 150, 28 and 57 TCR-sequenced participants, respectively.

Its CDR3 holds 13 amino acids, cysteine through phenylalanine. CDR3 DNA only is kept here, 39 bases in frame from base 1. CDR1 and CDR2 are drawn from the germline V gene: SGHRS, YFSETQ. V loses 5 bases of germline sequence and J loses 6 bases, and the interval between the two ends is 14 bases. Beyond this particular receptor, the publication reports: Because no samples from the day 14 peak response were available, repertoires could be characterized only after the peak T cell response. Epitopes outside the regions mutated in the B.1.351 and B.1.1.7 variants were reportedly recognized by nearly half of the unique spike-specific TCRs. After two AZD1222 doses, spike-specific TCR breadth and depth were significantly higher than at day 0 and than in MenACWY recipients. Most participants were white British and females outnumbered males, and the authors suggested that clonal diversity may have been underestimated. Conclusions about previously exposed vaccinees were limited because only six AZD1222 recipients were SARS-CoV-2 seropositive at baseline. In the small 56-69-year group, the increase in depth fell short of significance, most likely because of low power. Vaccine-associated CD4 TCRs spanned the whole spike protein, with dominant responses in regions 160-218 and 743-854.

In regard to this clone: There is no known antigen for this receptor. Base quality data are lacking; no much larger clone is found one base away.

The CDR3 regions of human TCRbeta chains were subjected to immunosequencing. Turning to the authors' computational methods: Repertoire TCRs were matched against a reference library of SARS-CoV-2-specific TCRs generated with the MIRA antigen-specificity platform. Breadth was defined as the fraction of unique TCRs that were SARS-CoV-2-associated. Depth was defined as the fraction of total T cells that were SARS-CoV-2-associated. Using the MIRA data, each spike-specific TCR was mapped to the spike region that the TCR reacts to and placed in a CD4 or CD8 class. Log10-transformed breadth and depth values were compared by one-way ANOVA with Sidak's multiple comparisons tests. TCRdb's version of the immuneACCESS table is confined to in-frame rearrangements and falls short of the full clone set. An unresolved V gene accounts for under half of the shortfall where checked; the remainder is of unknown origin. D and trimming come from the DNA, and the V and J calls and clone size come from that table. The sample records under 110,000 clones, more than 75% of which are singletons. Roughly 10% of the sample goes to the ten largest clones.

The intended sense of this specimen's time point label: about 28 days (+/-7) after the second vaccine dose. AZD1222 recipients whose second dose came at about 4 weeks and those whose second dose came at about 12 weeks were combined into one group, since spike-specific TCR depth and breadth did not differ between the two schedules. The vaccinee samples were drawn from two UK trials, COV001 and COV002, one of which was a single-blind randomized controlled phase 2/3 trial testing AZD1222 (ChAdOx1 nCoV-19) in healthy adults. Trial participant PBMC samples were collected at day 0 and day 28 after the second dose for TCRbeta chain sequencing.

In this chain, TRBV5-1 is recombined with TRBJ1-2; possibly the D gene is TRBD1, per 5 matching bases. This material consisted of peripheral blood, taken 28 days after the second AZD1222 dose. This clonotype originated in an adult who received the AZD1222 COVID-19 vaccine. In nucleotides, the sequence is TGCGCCAGCAGGTCCCGGGACCCCGATGGCTACACCTTC. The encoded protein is CASRSRDPDGYTF.